The TCR beta chain described here comes from a study of blood T cell repertoires in COVID-19. Study-wide background: Sources were T cells, B-cell-depleted T cells, or PBMCs; the material itself was cDNA or gDNA.

CDR1 and CDR2 (germline): LNHDA, SQIVND (reference sequence). This CDR3 is 15 amino acids long. Deletions cut 6 bases from V and 5 bases from J, with 16 bases between. The data were produced by immunoSEQ multiplex PCR, yet TCRdb's version contains in-frame clones alone and is incomplete. The sample has 78,000 or so clones, 86% seen once. The clonotype was recovered from a man aged 50-59 years with active or convalescent COVID-19. The sample comprised peripheral blood. The chain couples TRBV19 to TRBJ2-2; a possible D gene is TRBD1 (6 bases). The CDR3 DNA reads as TGTGCCAGTAGCAAACAGGGATATGGTACCGGGGAGCTGTTTTTT. This codes for CASSKQGYGTGELFF.